The clone carrying this T cell receptor beta chain has more than one count but fewer than ten. Its matching antigen is unknown. The length of the CDR3 is 15 residues. V was clipped by 4 bases and J by 3 bases; unmatched bases: 9. CDR1 is SGHNT, CDR2 YYREEE, per germline (reference sequence). A 3' RACE protocol on RNA, with unique molecular identifiers, produced the TCR library. TCRdb processed the 3' RACE reads anew with MiXCR; each CDR3 protein has one entry. The sample holds 40,000 or so distinct CDR3 sequences, about 6% seen once. These data are taken from a study of HIV-infected children after antiretroviral therapy interruption. Overall study context: Continuous-treatment children had median age around 8 years, interruption approximately 9.9 years. For the interruption arm, samples span week 0 through about 3 years after study end. The study, taken as a whole, reports: Naive CD4+ sequences overlapped less between time points once interruption began. The Gini coefficient of naive CD4+ repertoires rose, returning to baseline by 3 years.

Treatment described: PENTA 11 planned treatment interruption arm or continuous ART arm. The source is a pool of human donors with HIV. This chain connects TRBV5-4 to TRBJ2-7; 8 bases align to TRBD1. Sequencing was performed on CD45RA+ CD4+ T cells from PBMCs, pooled from several time points, taken from a donor given antiretroviral therapy, either interrupted or continuous. Subset in this sample: naive CD4+ CD45RA+ CD45RO- T cells. CDR3 in amino acids: CASSQDGTGNYEQYF. The CDR3 bases are TGTGCCAGCAGCCAGGACGGGACAGGAAACTACGAGCAGTACTTC.